The clone carrying this T cell receptor beta chain was observed many times. The antigen is unknown. This entry comes from a study of regulatory T cells in long-lasting Graves disease. Study-wide results and caveats: Persistent patients shared more public clonotypes (2,741) than new patients (approximately 970).

V was trimmed by 6 bases and J by 6 bases, leaving 12 bases between them. This CDR3 contains 13 residues. CDR1 and CDR2 from the germline V gene are SNHLY and FYNNEI. Stated time point: newly diagnosed GD, antithyroid drugs for less than 3 months. Preparation of the TCR library used RNA extracted from PBMCs. Arm-PCR with iRepertoire HTBI primers amplified the CDR3 regions for these TCR beta libraries. TCRdb reprocessed the multiplex PCR reads via MiXCR and lists one record per CDR3 protein. The sample lists roughly 350,000 distinct CDR3 sequences; approximately 15% were seen once. The same sample was also studied in work on T cells in Graves' hyperthyroidism and ophthalmopathy. Per that study: Subjects aged 18 to 65 presented with newly diagnosed hyperthyroidism of less than 2 months' duration.

Sample: peripheral blood mononuclear cells (PBMCs), taken at new diagnosis, from a patient treated with antithyroid drugs. This TCR came from a middle-aged man with Graves disease. This chain links TRBV2 with TRBJ1-5; D might be TRBD1 (6 bases). DNA of the CDR3: TGTGCCAGCAGGGACAGAGAAATTCAGCCCCAGCATTTT. This sequence encodes CASRDREIQPQHF. Full variable domain (outside the CDR3, taken from reference TRBV2 and TRBJ1-5): EPEVTQTPSHQVTQMGQEVILRCVPISNHLYFYWYRQILGQKVEFLVSFYNNEISEKSEIFDDQFSVERPDGSNFTLKIRSTKLEDSAMYFCASRDREIQPQHFGDGTRLSIL.